This T cell receptor beta chain was found in a study of cytomegalovirus exposure and HLA in healthy donors. This CDR3 spans 16 amino acids. The V end lost 4 bases, the J end lost 4 bases, and 20 bases lay between the germline ends. The germline CDR1 and CDR2 sequences are MGHDK and SYGVNS. In the PCR, 60 Vbeta and 13 Jbeta primers were used. Clones were read by immunoSEQ multiplex PCR, and TCRdb kept only the in-frame ones, dropping some. This repertoire shows 75,000 to 90,000 clones, around a tenth found once; its top ten account for approximately 23%. This TCR was recovered from a man aged 55 to 70 in good health and CMV-seropositive. This chain links TRBV25-1 with TRBJ2-7, with D possibly being TRBD2 (6 bases). Sequencing was done on a sample of PBMCs. This CDR3 reads CASSAPPGAGSYEQYF. In nucleotides, the CDR3 is TGTGCCAGCAGTGCGCCGCCGGGCGCCGGGAGTTACGAGCAGTACTTC.